This note documents a single T cell receptor (beta chain) sequence. Its antigen is as yet unknown. The V gene lost 5 bases and the J gene lost 4 bases, with 10 bases spanning the gap. The CDR3 consists of 13 residues. CDR1 and CDR2 (germline): SGHRS, YFSETQ. These data come from a study of T cells in localized non-small cell lung cancer. Study results and caveats: Detection in adjacent lung was observed for a median approximately 52 of the top 100 tumor clones. There was higher T cell clonality in uninvolved adjacent lung than in tumor, and it was highest there.

This table comes from immunoSEQ multiplex PCR, and its TCRdb copy is limited to in-frame clones, with some not included. The profile shows about 72,000 clones, almost 85% of them singletons. The chain is built from TRBV5-1 and TRBJ1-3; D uncertain. Sequencing used peripheral blood, obtained before any cancer treatment. The receptor was derived from a female donor older than 55 with stage I lung adenocarcinoma. The CDR3 sequence is CASRESDGNTIYF. CDR3 DNA: TGCGCCAGCAGGGAGAGCGACGGAAACACCATATATTTT.